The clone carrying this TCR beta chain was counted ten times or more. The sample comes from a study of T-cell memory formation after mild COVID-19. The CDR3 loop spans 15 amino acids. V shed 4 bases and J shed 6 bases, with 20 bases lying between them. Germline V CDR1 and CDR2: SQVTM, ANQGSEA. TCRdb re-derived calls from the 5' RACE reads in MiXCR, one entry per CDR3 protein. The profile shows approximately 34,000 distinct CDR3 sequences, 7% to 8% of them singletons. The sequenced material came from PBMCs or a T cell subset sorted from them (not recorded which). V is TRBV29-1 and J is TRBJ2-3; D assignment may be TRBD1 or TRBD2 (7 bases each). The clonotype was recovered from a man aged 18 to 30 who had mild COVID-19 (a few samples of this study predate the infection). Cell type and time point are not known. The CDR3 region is CSVGEWRGGGDTQYF. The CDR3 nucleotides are TGCAGCGTTGGTGAATGGCGGGGAGGGGGCGATACGCAGTATTTT.